This passage covers 5 T cell receptor beta chains from one sample sequenced in a study of blood T cell repertoires in COVID-19. The method was immunoSEQ multiplex PCR; TCRdb's version includes in-frame clones alone and lacks a portion of them. The sample carries some 150,000 clones, around 86% recorded once. The material sequenced was peripheral blood. The receptors were sampled from a man aged 45-65 years who had recovered from COVID-19.

The CDR3 spells CASSLVSGAGNTIYF. CDR3 bases: TGTGCCAGCAGCTTAGTCTCAGGGGCTGGAAACACCATATATTTT. This sequence joins TRBV7-2 and TRBJ1-3; a possible D gene is TRBD1 (6 bases). Per the germline V gene, CDR1 is SGHTA and CDR2 is FQGNSA. This CDR3 is built from 15 residues. V gave up 1 base and J gave up 2 bases, with 9 bases separating them.

This clone was recorded only once. The rearrangement links TRBV5-6 to TRBJ2-3; maybe TRBD1 (5 bases). The V and J ends lost 4 bases and 6 bases respectively, with 18 bases between them. Germline CDR1 reads SGHDT; CDR2 reads YYEEEE. This CDR3 contains 15 residues. The chain's CDR3 is CASSDQGSPSDTQYF. The CDR3 DNA sequence: TGTGCCAGCAGCGACCAGGGCAGCCCCTCGGATACGCAGTATTTT.

This sequence joins TRBV10-3 and TRBJ2-1, with 8 nucleotides matching TRBD1. The CDR3 contains 14 residues. Germline V gene lookup returns CDR1 ENHRY and CDR2 SYGVKD. V was clipped by 7 bases and J by 3 bases; unmatched bases: 5. CDR3 in amino acids: CAINLGTGYNEQFF. CDR3 nucleotides: TGTGCCATCAACCTCGGGACAGGCTACAATGAGCAGTTCTTC.

The chain is built from TRBV5-1 and TRBJ1-1; D unclear. Trimming left V 0 bases short and J 2 bases short, with 8 bases between. Germline V lookup: CDR1 SGHRS, CDR2 YFSETQ. CDR3 size: 14 residues. The CDR3 DNA is TGCGCCAGCAGCTTGGTCCAGACAAACACTGAAGCTTTCTTT. Encoded protein: CASSLVQTNTEAFF.

The V gene is TRBV7-2, the J gene TRBJ1-1; no clear D gene. The CDR3 sequence is 15 residues long. CDR1 is SGHTA, CDR2 FQGNSA, per germline. V was cut by 0 bases and J by 0 bases, with 8 bases left in between. The CDR3 DNA reads TGTGCCAGCAGCTTAGCGGGCAGAATGAACACTGAAGCTTTCTTT. Residues: CASSLAGRMNTEAFF. Full variable domain (rest looked up from reference TRBV7-2 and TRBJ1-1): GAGVSQSPSNKVTEKGKDVELRCDPISGHTALYWYRQSLGQGLEFLIYFQGNSAPDKSGLPSDRFSAERTGGSVSTLTIQRTQQEDSAVYLCASSLAGRMNTEAFFGQGTRLTVV.